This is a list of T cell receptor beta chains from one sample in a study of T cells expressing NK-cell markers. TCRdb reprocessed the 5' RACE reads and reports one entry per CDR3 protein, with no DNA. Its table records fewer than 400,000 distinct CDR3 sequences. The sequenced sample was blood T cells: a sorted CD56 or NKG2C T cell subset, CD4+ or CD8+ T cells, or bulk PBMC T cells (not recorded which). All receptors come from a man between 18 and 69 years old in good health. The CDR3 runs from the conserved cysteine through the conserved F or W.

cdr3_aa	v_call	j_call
CASSPGGTGAYEQYF	TRBV19	TRBJ2-7
CASSLGTGISANYGYTF	TRBV12-3/TRBV12-4	TRBJ1-2
CASSQKNWGDNQETQYF	TRBV4-2	TRBJ2-5
CSARDTANLYGYTF	TRBV20-1	TRBJ1-2
CASSPFGTGPSQAFF	TRBV5-1	TRBJ1-1
CASSEQSGTREQYF	TRBV10-2	TRBJ2-7
CSGDGPSTDTQYF	TRBV29-1	TRBJ2-3
CSAGGPRGGNTIYF	TRBV20-1	TRBJ1-3
CASSFRTGSYEQYF	TRBV12-3/TRBV12-4	TRBJ2-7
CASSPLGQGNTGELFF	TRBV5-1	TRBJ2-2
CSARAQGRINTQYF	TRBV20-1	TRBJ2-3
CASSSDTSSGANVLTF	TRBV7-9	TRBJ2-6
CASRRGTSGDAEAFF	TRBV7-8	TRBJ1-1
CASSLLAGGPDTGELFF	TRBV7-3	TRBJ2-2
CASGLVGSQPQHF	TRBV12-5	TRBJ1-5
CASSLSGTTYNEQFF	TRBV3-1	TRBJ2-1
CASTEGNTEAFF	TRBV10-2	TRBJ1-1
CSARSGTSKGAFF	TRBV20-1	TRBJ1-1
CASSPGLAGVTTGELFF	TRBV18	TRBJ2-2
CASSSDREGTQYF	TRBV7-7	TRBJ2-3
CASSDRGAYEQYF	TRBV19	TRBJ2-7
CSVEPRTGPYEQYF	TRBV29-1	TRBJ2-7
CASSPQEGYNSPLHF	TRBV6-1	TRBJ1-6
CASRSQGNSPLHF	TRBV27	TRBJ1-6
CASRVRDRLNTEAFF	TRBV28	TRBJ1-1
CATGWNQPQHF	TRBV27	TRBJ1-5
CASSPWGGANEKLFF	TRBV9	TRBJ1-4
CASSPGRGPAQETQYF	TRBV7-3	TRBJ2-5
CASLGGSYNEQFF	TRBV7-9	TRBJ2-1
CASKRQGAYGYTF	TRBV21-1	TRBJ1-2
CASSFPGRRTSEQFF	TRBV3-1	TRBJ2-1
CASSKRTGGYEQYF	TRBV11-1	TRBJ2-7
CASSLLGTDTQYF	TRBV7-3	TRBJ2-3
CASSMNSYEQYF	TRBV11-1	TRBJ2-7
CASSLEAGRVQETQYF	TRBV5-6	TRBJ2-5
CASSSDLDRLPSEAFF	TRBV6-5	TRBJ1-1